This T cell receptor (beta chain) was obtained from a study of TIL therapy for anti-PD-1-resistant metastatic lung cancer. Study-wide background: Patients then received nivolumab; progressors got lymphodepletion, TIL and IL-2. Tumors had a median PD-L1 proportion score of approximately 6%. By whole-exome sequencing, median non-synonymous tumor mutation burden was approximately 1.6 mutations per megabase.

V was clipped by 2 bases and J by 1 base; unmatched bases: 1. Germline values: CDR1 ENHRY, CDR2 SYGVKD. The CDR3 is 14 amino acids. The immunoSEQ assay was v3. Assay: immunoSEQ multiplex PCR; the TCRdb copy retains only in-frame clones and omits some. Of about 50,000 clones listed, roughly 78% are singletons. Indicated time point: pre-treatment sample, taken before nivolumab and TIL therapy. Study-wide points: Treatment-naive, never-smoker and oncogene-addicted patients were overrepresented in this highly selected cohort.

Remarks on this clone: Its antigen is as yet unknown.

The clonotype comes from a woman between 30 and 80 years old with non-small cell lung cancer. This rearrangement joins TRBV10-3 to TRBJ1-1, with 7 positions matching TRBD1. The material sequenced was blood, taken at baseline. The CDR3 is CAISEGTANTEAFF. The CDR3 DNA follows: TGTGCCATCAGTGAGGGGACAGCGAACACTGAAGCTTTCTTT.